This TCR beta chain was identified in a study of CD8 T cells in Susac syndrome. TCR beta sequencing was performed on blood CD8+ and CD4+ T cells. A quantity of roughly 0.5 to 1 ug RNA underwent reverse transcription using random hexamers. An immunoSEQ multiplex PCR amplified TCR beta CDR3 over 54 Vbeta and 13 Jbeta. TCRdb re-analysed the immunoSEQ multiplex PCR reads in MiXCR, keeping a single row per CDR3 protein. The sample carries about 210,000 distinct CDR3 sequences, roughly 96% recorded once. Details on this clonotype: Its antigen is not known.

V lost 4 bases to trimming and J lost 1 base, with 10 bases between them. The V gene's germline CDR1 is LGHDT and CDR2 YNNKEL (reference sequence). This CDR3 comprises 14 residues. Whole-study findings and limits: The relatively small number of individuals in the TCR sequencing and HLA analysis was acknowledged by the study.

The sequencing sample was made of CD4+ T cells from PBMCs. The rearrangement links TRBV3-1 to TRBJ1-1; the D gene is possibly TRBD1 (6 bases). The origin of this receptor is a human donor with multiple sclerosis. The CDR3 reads CASSRRQANTEAFF. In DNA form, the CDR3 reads TGTGCCAGCAGCCGCAGACAGGCGAACACTGAAGCTTTCTTT.